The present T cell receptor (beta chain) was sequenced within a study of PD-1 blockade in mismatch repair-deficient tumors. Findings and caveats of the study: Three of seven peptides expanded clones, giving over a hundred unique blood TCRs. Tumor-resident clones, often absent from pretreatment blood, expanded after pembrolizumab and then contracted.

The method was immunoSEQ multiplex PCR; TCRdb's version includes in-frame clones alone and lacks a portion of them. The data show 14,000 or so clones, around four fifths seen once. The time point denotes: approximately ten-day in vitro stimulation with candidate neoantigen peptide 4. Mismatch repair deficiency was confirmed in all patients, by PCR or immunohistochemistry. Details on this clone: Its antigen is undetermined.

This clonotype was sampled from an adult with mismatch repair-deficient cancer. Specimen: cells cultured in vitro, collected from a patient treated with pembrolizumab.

In DNA form, the CDR3 reads TGTGCCAGCGGGACAGGGGTCGTCTCTGGGGCCAACGTCCTGACTTTC. This gives the protein CASGTGVVSGANVLTF. This chain connects TRBV28 to TRBJ2-6; 10 bases fit TRBD1. Trimming cost V 8 bases and J 0 bases; bases outside gene matches: 4. CDR1 is MDHEN and CDR2 is SYDVKM in the germline V gene. The CDR3 sequence is 16 residues long.